This T cell receptor (beta chain) was identified in a study of blood T cell repertoires in COVID-19. In the study overall: COVID-19 samples from acute and convalescent phases originated in the United States, Italy and Spain. T cells, B-cell-depleted T cells, or PBMCs provided the cDNA or gDNA that served as material.

Authors' methods: Cell counts per sample came from amplifying reference gene primers. Here immunoSEQ multiplex PCR was the method, and the copy in TCRdb shows in-frame clones only, minus some. V, J and clone size are taken as reported in that table, and D and trimming were inferred from the DNA itself. The data contain fewer than 55,000 clones, about 83% of them singletons. Per the germline V gene, CDR1 is MDHEN and CDR2 is SYDVKM. The V gene end was trimmed by 6 bases and the J gene end by 4 bases; junction bases not matched to a gene: 10. The CDR3 is made up of 16 amino acids. This TCR was sampled from a man between 50 and 59 years old with acute or convalescent COVID-19. This chain connects TRBV28 to TRBJ1-5; TRBD1 agrees at 9 bases. The material sequenced was peripheral blood. Here the CDR3 reads CASSPGDRGVNQPQHF. The CDR3 DNA sequence: TGTGCCAGCAGCCCCGGCGACAGGGGGGTAAATCAGCCCCAGCATTTT.